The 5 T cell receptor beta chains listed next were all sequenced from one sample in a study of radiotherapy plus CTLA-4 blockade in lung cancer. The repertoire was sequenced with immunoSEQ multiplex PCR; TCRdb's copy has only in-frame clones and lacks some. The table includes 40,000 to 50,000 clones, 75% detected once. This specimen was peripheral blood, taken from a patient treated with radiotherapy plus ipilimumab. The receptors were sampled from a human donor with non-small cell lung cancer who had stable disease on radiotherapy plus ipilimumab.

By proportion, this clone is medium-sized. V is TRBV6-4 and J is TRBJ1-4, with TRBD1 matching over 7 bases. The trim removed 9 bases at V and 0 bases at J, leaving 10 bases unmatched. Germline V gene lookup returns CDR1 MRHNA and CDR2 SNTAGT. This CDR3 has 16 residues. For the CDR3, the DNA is TGTGCCAGATGGGACAGCCATTCCGCAACTAATGAAAAACTGTTTTTT. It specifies CARWDSHSATNEKLFF.

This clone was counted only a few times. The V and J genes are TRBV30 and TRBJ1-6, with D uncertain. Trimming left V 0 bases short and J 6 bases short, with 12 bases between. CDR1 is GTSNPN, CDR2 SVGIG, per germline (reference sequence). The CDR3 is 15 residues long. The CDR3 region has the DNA TGTGCCTGGAGTGTACTTTGGCCAGGTAATTCACCCCTCCACTTT. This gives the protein CAWSVLWPGNSPLHF.

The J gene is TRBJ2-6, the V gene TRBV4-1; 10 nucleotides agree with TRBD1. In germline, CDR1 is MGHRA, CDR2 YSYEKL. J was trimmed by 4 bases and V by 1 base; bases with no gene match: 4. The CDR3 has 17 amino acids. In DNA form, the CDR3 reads TGCGCCAGCAGCCAAGGACAGGGGGCGCAAGGGGCCAACGTCCTGACTTTC. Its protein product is CASSQGQGAQGANVLTF.

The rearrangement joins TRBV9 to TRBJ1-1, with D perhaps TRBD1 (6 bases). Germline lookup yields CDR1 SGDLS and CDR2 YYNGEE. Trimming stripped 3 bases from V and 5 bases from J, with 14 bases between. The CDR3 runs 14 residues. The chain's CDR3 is CASSASRGWTEAFF. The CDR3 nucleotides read TGTGCCAGCAGCGCGAGCAGGGGATGGACTGAAGCTTTCTTT.

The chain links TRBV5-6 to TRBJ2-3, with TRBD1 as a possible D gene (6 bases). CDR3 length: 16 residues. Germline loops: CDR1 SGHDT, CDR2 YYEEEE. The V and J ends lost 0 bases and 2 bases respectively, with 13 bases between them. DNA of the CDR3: TGTGCCAGCAGCTTGGGACAGGCTAGCCCCACAGATACGCAGTATTTT. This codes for CASSLGQASPTDTQYF. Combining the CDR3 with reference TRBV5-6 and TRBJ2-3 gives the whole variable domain DAGVTQSPTHLIKTRGQQVTLRCSPKSGHDTVSWYQQALGQGPQFIFQYYEEEERQRGNFPDRFSGHQFPNYSSELNVNALLLGDSALYLCASSLGQASPTDTQYFGPGTRLTVL.